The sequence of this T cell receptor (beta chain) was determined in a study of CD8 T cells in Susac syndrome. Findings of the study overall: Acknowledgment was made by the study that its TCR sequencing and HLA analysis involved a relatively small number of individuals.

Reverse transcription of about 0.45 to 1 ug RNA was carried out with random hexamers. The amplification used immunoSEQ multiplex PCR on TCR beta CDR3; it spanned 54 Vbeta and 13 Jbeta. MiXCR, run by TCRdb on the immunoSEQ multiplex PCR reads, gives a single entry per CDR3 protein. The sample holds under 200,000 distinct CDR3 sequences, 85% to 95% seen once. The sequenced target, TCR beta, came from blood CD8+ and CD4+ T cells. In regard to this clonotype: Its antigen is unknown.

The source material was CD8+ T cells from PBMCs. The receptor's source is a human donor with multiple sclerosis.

CDR3 sequence reads: CASSLPGQGIYEQYF. In nucleotides, the CDR3 is TGCGCCAGCAGCTTACCGGGACAGGGGATCTACGAGCAGTACTTC. This chain joins TRBV5-1 and TRBJ2-7, with TRBD1 identical over 10 bases. V dropped 2 bases and J dropped 3; count of bases not matched to a gene: 5. CDR3 length: 15 residues. Germline loops: CDR1 SGHRS, CDR2 YFSETQ.